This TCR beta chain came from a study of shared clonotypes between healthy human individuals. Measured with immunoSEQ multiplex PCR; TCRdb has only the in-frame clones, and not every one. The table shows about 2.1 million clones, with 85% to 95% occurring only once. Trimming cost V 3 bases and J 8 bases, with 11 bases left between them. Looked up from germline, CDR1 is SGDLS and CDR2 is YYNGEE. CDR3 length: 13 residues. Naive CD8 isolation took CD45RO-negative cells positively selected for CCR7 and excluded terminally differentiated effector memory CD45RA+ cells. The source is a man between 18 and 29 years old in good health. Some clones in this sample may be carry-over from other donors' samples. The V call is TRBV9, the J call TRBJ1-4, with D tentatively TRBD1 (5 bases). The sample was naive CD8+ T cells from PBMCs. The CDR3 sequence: CASSAGRSEKLFF. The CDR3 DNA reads TGTGCCAGCAGCGCGGGACGATCAGAAAAACTGTTTTTT.